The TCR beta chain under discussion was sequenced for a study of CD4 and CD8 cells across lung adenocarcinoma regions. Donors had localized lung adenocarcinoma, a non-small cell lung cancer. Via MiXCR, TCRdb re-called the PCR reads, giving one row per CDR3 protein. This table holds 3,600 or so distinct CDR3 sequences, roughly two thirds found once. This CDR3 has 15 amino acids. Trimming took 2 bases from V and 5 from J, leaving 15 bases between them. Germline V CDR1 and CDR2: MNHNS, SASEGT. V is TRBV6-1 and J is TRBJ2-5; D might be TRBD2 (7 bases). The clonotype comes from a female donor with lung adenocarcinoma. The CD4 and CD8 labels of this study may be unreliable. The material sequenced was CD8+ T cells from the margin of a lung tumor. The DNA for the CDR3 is TGTGCCAGCAGTGAATATCGGGGAGGGGGGGAGACCCAGTACTTC. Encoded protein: CASSEYRGGGETQYF.